This TCR beta chain appears in the sequencing data of a study of response to subunit inactivated influenza vaccine. Findings and caveats of the study: The authors suggested that every seasonal influenza vaccination recruits few new T cells.

V was clipped by 2 bases and J by 0 bases, with 11 bases between them. The CDR3 extends over 14 amino acids. Germline V gene lookup returns CDR1 DFQATT and CDR2 SNEGSKA (reference sequence). On this clonotype: What it binds is not known.

TCRdb independently ran MiXCR on the RT-PCR reads; one entry per CDR3 protein. The sample lists 700,000 to 800,000 distinct CDR3 sequences, around 20% occurring once. The TCR sequence derives from a man in his forties or fifties who received an inactivated influenza vaccine. The sample in question was PBMCs from blood, obtained roughly 5 days after vaccination. V usage is TRBV20-1 and J usage is TRBJ2-7, with TRBD1 as a possible D gene (6 bases). Written as DNA, the CDR3 is TGCAGTGCTAGAAACGGACAGAGCTCCTACGAGCAGTACTTC. Translated: CSARNGQSSYEQYF.